Below are 12 T cell receptor beta chains sequenced from a single sample in a study of blood T cells in healthy people across ages. Primed by a sample-barcoded 5' primer and a J-beta primer mix, a second PCR proceeded for about 7 to 11 cycles. TCRdb passed the 5' RACE reads through MiXCR, listing each CDR3 protein once. Of about 830,000 distinct CDR3 sequences detected, roughly 60% appear once; the ten largest clones hold about 27%. Sequenced material: blood. Every receptor here comes from a man aged 25 to 40 in good health.

The chain has TRBV6-5 and TRBJ2-7; D is possibly TRBD1 or TRBD2 (6 bases each). V was clipped by 2 bases and J by 3 bases, with 17 bases between them. The CDR3 covers 16 residues. CDR1 MNHEY and CDR2 SVGAGI come from the germline V gene. As DNA, the CDR3 is TGTGCCAGCAGTTACACCGTAGTGGGGGGACACTACGAGCAGTACTTC. This gives the protein CASSYTVVGGHYEQYF.

V gene TRBV7-2 combines with J gene TRBJ1-6; perhaps TRBD1 as D (5 bases). Germline values: CDR1 SGHTA, CDR2 FQGNSA. This CDR3 comprises 14 residues. Trimming took off 5 bases at V and 7 bases at J, with 12 bases between the two ends. CDR3 protein: CASSIDRGNSPLHF. The CDR3 coding sequence is TGTGCCAGCAGCATCGACAGAGGAAATTCACCCCTCCACTTT. The whole variable domain, remainder taken from reference TRBV7-2 and TRBJ1-6, is GAGVSQSPSNKVTEKGKDVELRCDPISGHTALYWYRQSLGQGLEFLIYFQGNSAPDKSGLPSDRFSAERTGGSVSTLTIQRTQQEDSAVYLCASSIDRGNSPLHFGNGTRLTVT.

V is TRBV7-2 and J is TRBJ2-2; perhaps TRBD2 as D (5 bases). Germline V gives CDR1 SGHTA, CDR2 FQGNSA. The CDR3 extends over 14 amino acids. V was clipped by 2 bases and J by 4 bases, with 8 bases between them. The CDR3 region has the DNA TGTGCCAGCAGCTTATACGGGGTCACCGGGGAGCTGTTTTTT. It yields the protein CASSLYGVTGELFF.

The chain recombines TRBV29-1 with TRBJ2-1; TRBD2 aligns across 15 bases. Germline trimming cut 2 bases from V and 10 bases from J; bases unmatched to any gene: 9. This CDR3 is built from 16 residues. Germline V gives CDR1 SQVTM, CDR2 ANQGSEA. CDR3 sequence reads: CSVESDGLAGGGEQFF. CDR3 DNA: TGCAGCGTTGAATCGGATGGACTAGCGGGGGGGGGCGAGCAGTTCTTC.

This clonotype was picked up a small number of times. The rearrangement links TRBV4-3 to TRBJ2-1, with TRBD2 identical over 10 bases. From germline, CDR1 is LGHNA and CDR2 YSLEER. The CDR3 covers 15 residues. The V and J ends lost 3 bases and 9 bases, in that order; junction bases with no gene match: 8. For the CDR3, the DNA is TGCGCCAGCAGCCAGCGCAGCGGGGGGGCCGGTGAGCAGTTCTTC. As protein: CASSQRSGGAGEQFF.

This rearrangement joins TRBV29-1 to TRBJ1-2; D uncertain. The V end lost 4 bases, the J end lost 8 bases, and 17 bases lay between the germline ends. The germline gives CDR1 SQVTM, CDR2 ANQGSEA. The CDR3 has 13 residues. The CDR3 region is CSVGGGNTEGYTF. The CDR3, as DNA: TGCAGCGTTGGTGGAGGGAATACGGAAGGCTACACCTTC.

The chain is built from TRBV18 and TRBJ2-6, with D perhaps given as TRBD1 or TRBD2 (5 bases each). CDR3 length: 15 amino acids. The germline gives CDR1 KGHSH, CDR2 LQKENI. The V end was cut by 11 bases, the J end by 4 bases, with 18 bases between. In nucleotides, the CDR3 is TGTGCCGGCCGGGGCAGCAGGGTCGGGGCCAACGTCCTGACTTTC. As protein: CAGRGSRVGANVLTF. The complete variable domain, with remaining parts taken from reference TRBV18 and TRBJ2-6, reads NAGVMQNPRHLVRRRGQEARLRCSPMKGHSHVYWYRQLPEEGLKFMVYLQKENIIDESGMPKERFSAEFPKEGPSILRIQQVVRGDSAAYFCAGRGSRVGANVLTFGAGSRLTVL.

Of note for this clonotype: The junction shows a germline mismatch at one end, possibly a read error. This sequence joins TRBV28 and TRBJ2-5, with D hard to call. Germline V gene sequence: CDR1 MDHEN, CDR2 SYDVKM. The CDR3 covers 14 residues. CDR3 residues: CASSLIARQEAQYF. DNA of the CDR3: TGTGCCAGCAGTTTAATAGCCCGCCAAGAGGCCCAGTACTTC.

In this sample, this clonotype turned up a few times. The genes are TRBV13 and TRBJ2-1; TRBD1 aligns across 7 bases. V lost 0 bases, J lost 10 bases, and 3 bases stayed unmatched. The germline V gene has CDR1 PRHDT and CDR2 FYEKMQ (reference sequence). CDR3 length equals 13 residues. CDR3 sequence reads: CASSLGQGVEQFF. The CDR3 DNA follows: TGTGCCAGCAGCTTAGGCCAGGGGGTCGAGCAGTTCTTC.

The chain recombines TRBV6-6 with TRBJ2-4, with a tentative D call TRBD2 (5 bases). Gene TRBJ2-5 matches the end of the DNA better, so the J call may be wrong. CDR1 is MNHNY and CDR2 is SVGAGI in the germline V gene (reference sequence). The CDR3 has 13 residues. The CDR3 loop reads CASSARVWETQYF. CDR3 sequence (DNA): TGTGCCAGCAGTGCGCGGGTGTGGGAGACCCAGTACTTC.

This rearrangement joins TRBV21-1 to TRBJ2-7; TRBD1 reflects the table's D call only, with no check against the DNA. TRBV21-1 corresponds to a pseudogene. This CDR3 comprises 14 residues. Written as DNA, the CDR3 is TGTGCCAGCAGCAAAGGCCACAGGGTGTACGAGCAGTACTTC. Protein product: CASSKGHRVYEQYF.

DNA of the CDR3: TGTGCCAGCAGTTCTAGACAGACAGCAGAGACCCAGTACTTC. It yields the protein CASSSRQTAETQYF. This chain links TRBV28 with TRBJ2-5; tentatively, D is TRBD1 (5 bases). This CDR3 region has 14 residues. Germline assignment: CDR1 MDHEN and CDR2 SYDVKM. V was cut by 4 bases and J by 4 bases, with 13 bases left in between.